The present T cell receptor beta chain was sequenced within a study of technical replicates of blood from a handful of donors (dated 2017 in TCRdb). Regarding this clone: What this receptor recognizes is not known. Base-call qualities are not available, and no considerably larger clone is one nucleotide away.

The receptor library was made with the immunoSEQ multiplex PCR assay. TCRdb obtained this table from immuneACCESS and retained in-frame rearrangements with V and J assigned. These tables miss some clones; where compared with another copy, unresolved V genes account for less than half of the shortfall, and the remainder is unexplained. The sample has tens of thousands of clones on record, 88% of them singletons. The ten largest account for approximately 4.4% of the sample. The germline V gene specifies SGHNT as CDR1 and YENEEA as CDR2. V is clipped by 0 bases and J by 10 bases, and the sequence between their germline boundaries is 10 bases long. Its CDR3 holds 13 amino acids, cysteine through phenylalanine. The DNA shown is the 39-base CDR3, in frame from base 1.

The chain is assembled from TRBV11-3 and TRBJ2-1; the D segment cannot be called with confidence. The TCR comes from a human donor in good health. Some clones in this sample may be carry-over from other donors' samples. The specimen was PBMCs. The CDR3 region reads CASSLDYGGEQFF. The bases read TGTGCCAGCAGCTTAGATTACGGCGGAGAGCAGTTCTTC.